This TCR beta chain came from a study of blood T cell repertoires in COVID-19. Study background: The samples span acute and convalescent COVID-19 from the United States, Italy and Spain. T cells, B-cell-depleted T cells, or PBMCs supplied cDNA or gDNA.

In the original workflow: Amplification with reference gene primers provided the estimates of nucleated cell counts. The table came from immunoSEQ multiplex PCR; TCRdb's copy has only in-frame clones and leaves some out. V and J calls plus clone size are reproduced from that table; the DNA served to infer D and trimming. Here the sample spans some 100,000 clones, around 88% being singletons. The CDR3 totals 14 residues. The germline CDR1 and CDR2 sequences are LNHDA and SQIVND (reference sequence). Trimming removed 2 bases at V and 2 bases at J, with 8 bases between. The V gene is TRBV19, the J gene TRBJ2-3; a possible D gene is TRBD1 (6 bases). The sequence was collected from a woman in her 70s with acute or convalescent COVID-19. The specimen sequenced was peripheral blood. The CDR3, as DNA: TGTGCCAGTAGTATACCAGGGGTCACAGATACGCAGTATTTT. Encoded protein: CASSIPGVTDTQYF.